One T cell receptor (beta chain) is described in this entry. This specimen belongs to a study of blood T cell repertoires in COVID-19. Study background: Material from acute and convalescent COVID-19 was sourced from the United States, Italy and Spain. Sources were T cells, B-cell-depleted T cells, or PBMCs; the material itself was cDNA or gDNA.

Seattle patients were enrolled while actively infected and followed longitudinally. The ends lost 3 bases at V and 0 bases at J; junction bases unmatched: 2. Germline CDR1 is SGHRS and CDR2 is YFSETQ. There are 15 residues in the CDR3. In the original analysis: Amplification of reference gene primers provided the estimated nucleated cell counts. Assay: immunoSEQ multiplex PCR; the TCRdb copy retains only in-frame clones and omits some. From that table come the V and J calls and clone size; the DNA was used to work out D and trimming. Of about 200,000 clones in the sample, more than 85% were seen once.

This sequence originates from a woman between 45 and 60 years old with COVID-19, enrolled during active disease. The chain is built from TRBV5-1 and TRBJ2-3, with TRBD2 matching over 9 bases. Material for sequencing was peripheral blood. CDR3 bases: TGCGCCAGCAGCTCTAGCGGGGCTAGCACAGATACGCAGTATTTT. Its protein product is CASSSSGASTDTQYF. The whole variable domain, filled in from reference TRBV5-1 and TRBJ2-3, reads KAGVTQTPRYLIKTRGQQVTLSCSPISGHRSVSWYQQTPGQGLQFLFEYFSETQRNKGNFPGRFSGRQFSNSRSEMNVSTLELGDSALYLCASSSSGASTDTQYFGPGTRLTVL.